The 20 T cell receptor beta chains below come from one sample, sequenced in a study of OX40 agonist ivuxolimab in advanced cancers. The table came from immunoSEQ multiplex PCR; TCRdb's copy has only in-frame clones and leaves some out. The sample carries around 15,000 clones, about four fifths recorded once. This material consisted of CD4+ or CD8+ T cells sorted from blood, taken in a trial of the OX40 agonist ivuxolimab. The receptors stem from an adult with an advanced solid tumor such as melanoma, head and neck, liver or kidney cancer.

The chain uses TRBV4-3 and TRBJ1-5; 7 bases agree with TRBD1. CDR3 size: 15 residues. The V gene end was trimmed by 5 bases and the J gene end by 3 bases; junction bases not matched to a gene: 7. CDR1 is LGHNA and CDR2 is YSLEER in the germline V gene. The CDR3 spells CASSVGTEHNQPQHF. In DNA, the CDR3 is TGCGCCAGCAGCGTCGGGACAGAACACAATCAGCCCCAGCATTTT.

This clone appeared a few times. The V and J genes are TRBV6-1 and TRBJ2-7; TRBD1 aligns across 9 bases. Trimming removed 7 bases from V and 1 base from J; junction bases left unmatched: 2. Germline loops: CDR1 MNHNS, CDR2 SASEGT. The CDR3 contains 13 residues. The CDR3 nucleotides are TGTGCCAGCATGGGGACAGGGTCCTACGAGCAGTACTTC. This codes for CASMGTGSYEQYF.

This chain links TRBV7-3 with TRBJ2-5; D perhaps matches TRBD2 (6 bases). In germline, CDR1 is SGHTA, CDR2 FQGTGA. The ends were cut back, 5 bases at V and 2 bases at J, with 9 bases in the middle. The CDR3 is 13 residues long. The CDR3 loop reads CASSRDSQETQYF. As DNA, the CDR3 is TGTGCCAGCAGCAGGGACTCACAAGAGACCCAGTACTTC.

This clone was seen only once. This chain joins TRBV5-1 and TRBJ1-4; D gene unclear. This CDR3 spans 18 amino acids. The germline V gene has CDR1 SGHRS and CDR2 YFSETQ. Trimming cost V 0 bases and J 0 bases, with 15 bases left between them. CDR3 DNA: TGCGCCAGCAGCTTGGGGAGGATGGAAATCGCAACTAATGAAAAACTGTTTTTT. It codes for CASSLGRMEIATNEKLFF.

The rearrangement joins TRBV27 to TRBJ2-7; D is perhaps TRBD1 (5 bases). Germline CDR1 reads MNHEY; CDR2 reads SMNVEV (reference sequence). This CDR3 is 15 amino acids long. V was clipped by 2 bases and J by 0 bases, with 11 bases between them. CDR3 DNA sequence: TGTGCCAGCAGTTTAAGCCCAGACAGCTCCTACGAGCAGTACTTC. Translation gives CASSLSPDSSYEQYF.

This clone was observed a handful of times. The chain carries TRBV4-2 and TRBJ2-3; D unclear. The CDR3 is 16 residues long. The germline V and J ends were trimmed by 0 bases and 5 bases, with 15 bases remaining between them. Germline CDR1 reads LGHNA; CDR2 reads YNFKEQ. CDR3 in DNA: TGTGCCAGCAGCCAAGAGCTCGGGCGTGGCGAAGATACGCAGTATTTT. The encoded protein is CASSQELGRGEDTQYF.

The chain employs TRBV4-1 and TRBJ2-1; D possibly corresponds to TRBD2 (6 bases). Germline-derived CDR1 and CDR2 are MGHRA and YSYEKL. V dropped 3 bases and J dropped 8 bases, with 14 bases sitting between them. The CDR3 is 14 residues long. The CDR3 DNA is TGCGCCAGCAGCCATGGGTCTAGCGTCGATGAGCAGTTCTTC. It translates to CASSHGSSVDEQFF.

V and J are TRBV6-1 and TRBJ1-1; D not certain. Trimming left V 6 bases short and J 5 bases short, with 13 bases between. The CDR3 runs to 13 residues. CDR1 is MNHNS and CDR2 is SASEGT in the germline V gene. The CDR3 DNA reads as TGTGCCAGCAGGTGGTCTAAGGATACTGAAGCTTTCTTT. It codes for CASRWSKDTEAFF.

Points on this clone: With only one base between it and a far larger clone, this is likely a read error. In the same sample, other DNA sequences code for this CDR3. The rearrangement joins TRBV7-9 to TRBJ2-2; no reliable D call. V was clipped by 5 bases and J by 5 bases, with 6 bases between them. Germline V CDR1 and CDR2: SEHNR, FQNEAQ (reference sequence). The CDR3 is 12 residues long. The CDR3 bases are TGTGCCAGCAGCCAAGGAACCGGGGAGCTGTTTTTT. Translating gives CASSQGTGELFF.

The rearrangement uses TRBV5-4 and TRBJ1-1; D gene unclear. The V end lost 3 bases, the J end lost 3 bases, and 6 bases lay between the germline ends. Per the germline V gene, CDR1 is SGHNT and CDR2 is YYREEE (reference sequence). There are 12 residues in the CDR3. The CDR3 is CASSWGDTEAFF. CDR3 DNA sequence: TGTGCCAGCAGCTGGGGTGACACTGAAGCTTTCTTT.

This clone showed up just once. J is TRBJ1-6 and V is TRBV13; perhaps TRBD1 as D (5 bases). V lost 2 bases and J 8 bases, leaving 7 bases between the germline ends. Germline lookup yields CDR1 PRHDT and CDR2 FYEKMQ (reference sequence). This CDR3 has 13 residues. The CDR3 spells CASSLKGDSPLHF. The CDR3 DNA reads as TGTGCCAGCAGCTTAAAAGGGGATTCACCCCTCCACTTT.

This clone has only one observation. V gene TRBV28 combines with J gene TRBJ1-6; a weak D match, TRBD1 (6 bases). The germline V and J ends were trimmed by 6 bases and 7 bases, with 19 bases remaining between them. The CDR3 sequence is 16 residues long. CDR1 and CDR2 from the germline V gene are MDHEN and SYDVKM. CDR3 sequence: CASRLTTGTRNSPLHF. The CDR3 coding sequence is TGTGCCAGCAGGCTGACCACCGGGACAAGAAATTCACCCCTCCACTTT.

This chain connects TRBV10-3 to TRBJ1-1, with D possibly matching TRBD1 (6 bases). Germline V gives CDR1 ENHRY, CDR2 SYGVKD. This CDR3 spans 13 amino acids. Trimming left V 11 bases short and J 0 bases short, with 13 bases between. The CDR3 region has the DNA TGTGCCGCCGCCGGGGGCGTGAACACTGAAGCTTTCTTT. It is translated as CAAAGGVNTEAFF.

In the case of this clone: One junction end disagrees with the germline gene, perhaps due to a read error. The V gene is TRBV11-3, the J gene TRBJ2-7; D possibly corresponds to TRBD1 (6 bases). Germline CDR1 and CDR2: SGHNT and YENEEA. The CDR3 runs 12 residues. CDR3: CAWGRGLYEQYF. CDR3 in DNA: TGCGCCTGGGGCAGGGGTCTCTACGAGCAGTACTTC.

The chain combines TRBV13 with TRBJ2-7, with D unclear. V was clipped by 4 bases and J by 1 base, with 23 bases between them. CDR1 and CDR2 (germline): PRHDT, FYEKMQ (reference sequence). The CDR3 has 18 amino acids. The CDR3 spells CASSSTSRTLVMSYEQYF. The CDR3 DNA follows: TGTGCCAGCAGCTCCACGTCCCGGACCTTGGTCATGTCCTACGAGCAGTACTTC.

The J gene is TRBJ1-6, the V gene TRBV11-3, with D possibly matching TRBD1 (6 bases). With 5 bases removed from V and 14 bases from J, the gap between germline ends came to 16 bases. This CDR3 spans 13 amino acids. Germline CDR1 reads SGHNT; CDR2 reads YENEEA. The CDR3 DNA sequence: TGTGCCAGCAGCCACCGACAGGTTATGACCCTCCACTTT. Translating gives CASSHRQVMTLHF.

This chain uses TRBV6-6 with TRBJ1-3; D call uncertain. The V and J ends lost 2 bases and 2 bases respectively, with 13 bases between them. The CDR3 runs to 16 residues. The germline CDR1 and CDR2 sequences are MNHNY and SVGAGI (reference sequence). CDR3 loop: CASSYGWEGPGNTIYF. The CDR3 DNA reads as TGTGCCAGCAGTTACGGGTGGGAGGGTCCTGGAAACACCATATATTTT.

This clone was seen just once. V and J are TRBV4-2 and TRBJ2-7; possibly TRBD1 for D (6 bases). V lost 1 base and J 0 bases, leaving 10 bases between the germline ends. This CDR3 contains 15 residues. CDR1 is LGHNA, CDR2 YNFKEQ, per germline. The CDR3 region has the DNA TGTGCCAGCAGCCAAGGACAGGAGAACTCCTACGAGCAGTACTTC. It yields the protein CASSQGQENSYEQYF.

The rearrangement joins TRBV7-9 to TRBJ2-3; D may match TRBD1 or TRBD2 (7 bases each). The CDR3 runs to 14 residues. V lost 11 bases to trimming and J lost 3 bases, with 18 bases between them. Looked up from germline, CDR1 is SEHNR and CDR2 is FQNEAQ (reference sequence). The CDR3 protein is CAAQGGGGTDTQYF. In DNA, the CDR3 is TGTGCCGCACAGGGAGGGGGCGGTACAGATACGCAGTATTTT.

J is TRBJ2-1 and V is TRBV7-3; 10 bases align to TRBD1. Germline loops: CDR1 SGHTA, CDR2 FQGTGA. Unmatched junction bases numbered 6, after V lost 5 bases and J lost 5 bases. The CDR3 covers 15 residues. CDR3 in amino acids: CASSPTGGVDNEQFF. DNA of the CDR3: TGTGCCAGCAGCCCGACAGGGGGCGTCGACAATGAGCAGTTCTTC.